The entry that follows covers one T cell receptor beta chain sequence. This entry belongs to a study of blood T cell repertoires in COVID-19. Study context: Sample material is recorded as cDNA or gDNA derived from T cells, B-cell-depleted T cells, or PBMCs.

Measured with immunoSEQ multiplex PCR; TCRdb has only the in-frame clones, and not every one. The sample shows over 150,000 clones, approximately 83% of them seen only once. The CDR3 extends over 13 amino acids. The germline gives CDR1 WNHNN, CDR2 SYGVQD (reference sequence). J gave up 2 bases and V 4 bases, and 1 base lay outside the gene matches. The sequencing input was peripheral blood. This TCR came from a woman aged 55 to 70 with acute or convalescent COVID-19. The genes are TRBV10-1 and TRBJ1-2, with TRBD1 matching over 7 bases. Here the CDR3 DNA reads TGCGCCAGCAGTGCGGGACAGAACTATGGCTACACCTTC. Amino acids: CASSAGQNYGYTF.